Reported below is one TCR beta chain. Its antigen is unknown. This sample is drawn from a study of cytomegalovirus exposure and HLA in healthy donors. The PCR employed 60 Vbeta primers together with 13 Jbeta primers. Here immunoSEQ multiplex PCR was the method, and the copy in TCRdb shows in-frame clones only, minus some. Altogether about 100,000 clones are present, 70% to 75% being singletons, with the ten largest covering around 15%. Germline values: CDR1 MNHNS, CDR2 SASEGT. J was trimmed by 0 bases and V by 6 bases; bases with no gene match: 7. The CDR3 has 15 amino acids. Study-level results: Prior analysis indicated that the majority of TCR beta V segments exhibited productivity approximately 90% or approximately 30% of the time.

This chain joins TRBV6-1 and TRBJ2-7; 8 bases line up with TRBD1. The sample consisted of PBMCs. This TCR was sampled from a woman between 18 and 29 years old in good health and CMV-seropositive. The CDR3 protein is CASREDDRGSYEQYF. CDR3 DNA: TGTGCCAGCAGGGAGGATGACAGGGGCTCCTACGAGCAGTACTTC.